This TCR beta chain stems from a study of blood T cells in healthy people across ages (dated by TCRdb to about 2015). Turning to the overall study: Template switching captured roughly one uniquely barcoded TCR beta cDNA molecule per two T cells in model experiments. The study measured age-related changes in TCR beta repertoire diversity using deep sequencing normalized with unique cDNA molecular identifiers. The donors were split into four age groups: young (average about 16 years), middle-aged (nearly 40), aged (approximately 59) and long-lived (under 85). To avoid experimental bias, donors of different ages were distributed randomly across sequencing lanes. Two additional independent replicas of 1 million unique cDNA reads from the same blood draw were analyzed for two donors (one aged 18 to 29 and one aged 80 or older). Study-level results and caveats: Because donor CMV infection status was unknown, age-related changes in expanded clonotypes were potentially confounded. Observed TCR beta diversity per million T cells fell roughly linearly with age, and a significant reduction was already apparent by age around 39. There was a strong correlation between observed TCR beta diversity and the percentage of naive T cells measured by flow cytometry. Compared with the aged group, the long-lived group had more naive CD4+ T cells, fewer expanded clones and increased TCR diversity, suggesting age selection. Because profiling used bulk unsorted PBMCs, naive and antigen-experienced compartments could not be compared conclusively. Estimates of total diversity from one million sequenced T cells were regarded as lower bounds and underestimates.

A note on this clonotype: There is no known antigen for this receptor. No qualities accompany the bases; no much larger clone lies one base away.

The library relied on 5' RACE. TCRdb records Illumina HiSeq 2500 as the sequencer. A second PCR of about 6 to 11 cycles was run with a J-beta primer mix and a sample-barcoded 5' primer. A template-switch 5' adaptor carrying 12 random nucleotides introduced a unique molecular identifier onto each TCR beta cDNA molecule. Each sample yielded at least 2.5 million CDR3-containing paired-end reads. First-strand cDNA synthesis was performed from all RNA using the Mint cDNA synthesis kit, with priming by a TRBC-specific oligonucleotide. After uracil-DNA glycosylase treatment, a first 18-cycle PCR used universal primers M1SS and BC2_uni_R on all cDNA. The original pipeline was this. Each sample was normalized by randomly selecting 1 million high-quality reads, each carrying a distinct molecular identifier. Reads sharing molecular identifiers were discarded rather than binned into consensus sequences. CDR3 identification, clonotype clustering and error correction used MiTCR with a Q25 quality threshold and the strictest error-elimination algorithm. A nonparametric unseen species model with Euler transformation was used to estimate lower-bound total TCR beta diversity. Using fastp at Q25 and MiXCR, TCRdb reprocessed the public reads and kept productive beta chains. Rows merge per CDR3 protein into single entries with the most common DNA and genes. None of the V and J calls come from the authors' own analysis; TCRdb made them. The sample yields roughly 900,000 distinct CDR3 sequences; about 30% were counted once. The biggest ten clones account for roughly 17% of the sample.

The donors were roughly 40 Caucasian individuals from Russia, aged about 6 to 95 years, who were systemically healthy. Each donor gave 8 to 10 milliliters of peripheral blood, collected into EDTA-treated Vacutainer tubes. Ficoll-Paque density-gradient centrifugation was used to isolate PBMCs, with at least 6 million obtained per sample. Trizol reagent was used to extract total RNA from the PBMCs, yielding at least 5.5 micrograms per sample. For every donor, flow cytometry on a PBMC aliquot measured the percentage of naive CD45RAhigh/CD27high T cells. Relative to germline, V is 8 bases shorter and J is 1 base shorter, with 20 bases between their ends. CDR1 and CDR2, looked up from the germline V gene, are MNHEY and SVGEGT. The CDR3 runs 16 residues from the cysteine to the phenylalanine. Only the CDR3 DNA stays, 48 bases, in frame from base 1.

Source material: blood. The sequence joins TRBV6-2 or TRBV6-3 to TRBJ1-2; TRBD1 is perhaps the D gene, given 5 matching bases. The source of this sequence is a woman older than 75 in good health. The sequenced DNA is TGTGCCAGCGGTTCCTATGAGGGACGGGTTAACTATGGCTACACCTTC. The translation is CASGSYEGRVNYGYTF.